Described below is a single T cell receptor (beta chain) sequence and its context. These data belong to a study of blood T cell repertoires in COVID-19. Generated by immunoSEQ multiplex PCR, the TCRdb table keeps only in-frame clones and is missing some. The sample contains about 190,000 clones, about 88% of which appear only once. The germline V gene encodes CDR1 LNHDA and CDR2 SQIVND (reference sequence). Trimming removed 10 bases at V and 0 bases at J, with 15 bases between. The CDR3 extends over 15 amino acids. Sequencing used PBMCs or T cells enriched from blood (not recorded which). This sequence joins TRBV19 and TRBJ2-2; D perhaps matches TRBD1 (6 bases). The receptor was isolated from a woman aged 40 to 49 in a cohort exposed to, infected with or recovered from COVID-19 (not recorded which). CDR3 in amino acids: CATQTGTTNTGELFF. CDR3 nucleotide sequence: TGTGCCACCCAAACCGGGACAACGAACACCGGGGAGCTGTTTTTT. The full variable domain, rest sourced from reference TRBV19 and TRBJ2-2, is DGGITQSPKYLFRKEGQNVTLSCEQNLNHDAMYWYRQDPGQGLRLIYYSQIVNDFQKGDIAEGYSVSREKKESFPLTVTSAQKNPTAFYLCATQTGTTNTGELFFGEGSRLTVL.